One and the same sample provided the 32 T cell receptor beta chains below, sequenced in a study of regulatory T cells in long-lasting Graves disease. CDR3 regions were amplified by Arm-PCR using iRepertoire HTBI primers to build TCR beta libraries. A single record per CDR3 protein comes from TCRdb applying MiXCR to the multiplex PCR reads. The sample includes hundreds of thousands of distinct CDR3 sequences, about 13% seen only once; the top ten take more than 8.5%. Time point reported: newly diagnosed GD, antithyroid drugs for less than 3 months. The TCR library used RNA extracted from PBMCs. The data were also submitted as part of a second study, on T cells in Graves' hyperthyroidism and ophthalmopathy.

This material consisted of peripheral blood mononuclear cells (PBMCs), taken at new diagnosis, from a patient treated with antithyroid drugs. These receptors all come from a man aged 25 to 40 with Graves disease.

In its sample, this clonotype was seen many times. The V call is TRBV7-8, the J call TRBJ2-6, with D possibly being TRBD1 (5 bases). V lost 1 base and J lost 5, with 9 bases in between. The CDR3 runs 15 residues. CDR1 and CDR2 from the germline V gene are SGHVS and FQNEAQ. This CDR3 is CASSLGPGWANVLTF. Written as DNA, the CDR3 is TGTGCCAGCAGCTTAGGGCCAGGGTGGGCCAACGTCCTGACTTTC.

The sample holds many counts of this clonotype. J is TRBJ2-1 and V is TRBV27; 9 bases line up with TRBD1. Trimming removed 4 bases from V and 7 bases from J; junction bases left unmatched: 5. CDR1 and CDR2 from the germline V gene are MNHEY and SMNVEV (reference sequence). The CDR3 length is 14 residues. CDR3 loop: CASSSQGAGNEQFF. The CDR3 region has the DNA TGTGCCAGCAGTTCACAGGGGGCAGGAAATGAGCAGTTCTTC.

This clonotype was picked up many times. V and J are TRBV20-1 and TRBJ2-7, with 8 bases lining up with TRBD2. Germline values: CDR1 DFQATT, CDR2 SNEGSKA (reference sequence). The V and J ends lost 2 bases and 3 bases, in that order; junction bases with no gene match: 9. This CDR3 spans 15 amino acids. The CDR3 DNA follows: TGCAGTGCTAGACACCCGGGACTAGGGGTCTACGAGCAGTACTTC. Translated: CSARHPGLGVYEQYF.

V gene TRBV7-9 combines with J gene TRBJ2-5; tentatively, D is TRBD1 or TRBD2 (6 bases each). The germline V gene encodes CDR1 SEHNR and CDR2 FQNEAQ (reference sequence). This CDR3 has 14 amino acids. V lost 2 bases, J lost 5 bases, and 12 bases lay in between. The CDR3: CASSLYGGWETQYF. The CDR3 DNA sequence: TGTGCCAGCAGCTTATACGGGGGCTGGGAGACCCAGTACTTC. The whole variable domain, remainder taken from reference TRBV7-9 and TRBJ2-5, is DTGVSQNPRHKITKRGQNVTFRCDPISEHNRLYWYRQTLGQGPEFLTYFQNEAQLEKSRLLSDRFSAERPKGSFSTLEIQRTEQGDSAMYLCASSLYGGWETQYFGPGTRLLVL.

At least ten counts were recorded for this clonotype. V usage is TRBV7-6 and J usage is TRBJ2-7, with a tentative D call TRBD1 (5 bases). Germline CDR1 is SGHVS and CDR2 is FNYEAQ. The ends were cut back, 5 bases at V and 0 bases at J, with 8 bases in the middle. This CDR3 has 13 amino acids. The CDR3 is CASSPDNSYEQYF. The CDR3 DNA follows: TGTGCCAGCAGCCCGGACAACTCCTACGAGCAGTACTTC.

For this clonotype: At one end the junction does not follow the germline gene, possibly because of a read error. The V and J genes are TRBV30 and TRBJ1-6, with 8 nucleotides matching TRBD1. This CDR3 spans 17 amino acids. CDR1 GTSNPN and CDR2 SVGIG come from the germline V gene (reference sequence). For the CDR3, the DNA is TGTACCTGGAGTGTCCGGGGGACAGGAGTTCCCAATTCACCCCTCCACTTT. Residues: CTWSVRGTGVPNSPLHF. Full variable domain (remainder filled in from reference TRBV30 and TRBJ1-6): SQTIHQWPATLVQPVGSPLSLECTVEGTSNPNLYWYRQAAGRGLQLLFYSVGIGQISSEVPQNLSASRPQDRQFILSSKKLLLSDSGFYLCTWSVRGTGVPNSPLHFGNGTRLTVT.

This clonotype was detected only a few times. V and J are TRBV7-9 and TRBJ2-4, with TRBD2 matching over 7 bases. The J call is uncertain, as TRBJ2-5 better fits the DNA end. CDR1 is SEHNR, CDR2 FQNEAQ, per germline (reference sequence). The CDR3 length is 14 residues. As DNA, the CDR3 is TGTGCCAGCAGCTTGGGCGGGAGTCGTGAGACCCAGTACTTC. This encodes CASSLGGSRETQYF.

Ten or more counts support this clonotype. The J gene is TRBJ2-7, the V gene TRBV6-5; TRBD2 agrees at 8 bases. V lost 4 bases, J lost 1 base, and 6 bases stayed unmatched. CDR3 length: 15 amino acids. Germline V gives CDR1 MNHEY, CDR2 SVGAGI. This chain's CDR3 is CASSSSGSESYEQYF. DNA of the CDR3: TGTGCCAGCAGTTCGAGCGGGAGTGAGTCCTACGAGCAGTACTTC.

Many counts were recorded for this clonotype. This sequence joins TRBV12-3 or TRBV12-4 and TRBJ1-2; D unresolved. The CDR3 runs to 15 residues. The V and J ends lost 3 bases and 6 bases respectively, with 17 bases between them. For the CDR3, the DNA is TGTGCCAGCAGTTTGTTGCTTGTGCCTTTCGATGGCTACACCTTC. Encoded protein: CASSLLLVPFDGYTF.

This clonotype came up many times. The rearrangement uses TRBV29-1 and TRBJ2-1, with D perhaps TRBD1 (5 bases). The germline V and J ends were trimmed by 6 bases and 12 bases, with 12 bases remaining between them. The CDR3 consists of 10 residues. Looked up from germline, CDR1 is SQVTM and CDR2 is ANQGSEA. The CDR3 DNA reads TGCAGCGTCGAATACAGGACGCAGTTCTTC. It encodes CSVEYRTQFF.

In this sample, this clonotype turned up many times. This chain connects TRBV2 to TRBJ2-1; the match to TRBD1 covers 10 bases. Germline lookup yields CDR1 SNHLY and CDR2 FYNNEI. This CDR3 contains 15 residues. The junction had 5 bases not matched to a gene; V was cut back by 5 bases and J by 4 bases. The CDR3 nucleotides are TGTGCCAGCAGTCCGGACAGGGGGGGGTACAATGAGCAGTTCTTC. This gives the protein CASSPDRGGYNEQFF.

On this clonotype: Sequence at one end of the junction differs from germline and may be a read error. This chain joins TRBV12-3 or TRBV12-4 and TRBJ1-6, with D perhaps TRBD1 (5 bases). The CDR3 is 14 residues long. The chain's CDR3 is CASSRRRGGSRLHF. In DNA, the CDR3 is TGTGCCAGCAGCCGCCGAAGGGGAGGGTCACGCCTCCACTTT.

The rearrangement joins TRBV9 to TRBJ2-3; 9 bases are shared with TRBD2. This CDR3 spans 15 amino acids. The germline V gene encodes CDR1 SGDLS and CDR2 YYNGEE. V lost 0 bases to trimming and J lost 6 bases; unmatched junction nucleotides: 5. In DNA form, the CDR3 reads TGTGCCAGCAGCGTAGCTTCGCTAGCGGGGGATACGCAGTATTTT. Translated: CASSVASLAGDTQYF.

As to this clonotype: A read error may produce the germline difference seen at one junction end. The gene calls are TRBV20-1 and TRBJ2-7; TRBD1 agrees at 7 bases. Germline V gives CDR1 DFQATT, CDR2 SNEGSKA (reference sequence). CDR3 length: 15 residues. The CDR3 nucleotides are TGCAGTGCTAGAGCTGGGGACAGTGGCTCCCACGAGCAGTACTTC. Its translation: CSARAGDSGSHEQYF.

This clonotype was observed many times. The genes are TRBV12-3 or TRBV12-4 and TRBJ2-7; TRBD2 might be the D (5 bases). CDR3 size: 14 residues. V gave up 6 bases and J gave up 4 bases, with 16 bases separating them. CDR3 amino acids: CASSLGSVIYEQYF. The CDR3 DNA follows: TGTGCCAGCAGCCTGGGTAGCGTTATATACGAGCAGTACTTC.

The table lists this clonotype with many counts. CDR3 coding DNA: TGTGCCAGCAGTGTAGTTGGCAGGGGCAACGAGCAGTACTTC. The encoded protein is CASSVVGRGNEQYF. The V and J genes are TRBV12-3 or TRBV12-4 and TRBJ2-7, with D perhaps TRBD1 (6 bases). Trimming shortened V by 5 bases and J by 5 bases, and 16 bases separated the two germline ends. The CDR3 covers 14 residues.

This clonotype has a count of ten or more. V and J are TRBV6-2 or TRBV6-3 and TRBJ2-1; TRBD1 matches at 10 bases. Trimming took 2 bases from V and 7 from J; bases not matched to a gene: 5. The CDR3 runs 15 residues. Germline lookup yields CDR1 MNHEY and CDR2 SVGEGT. This CDR3 is CASSYRQGALNEQFF. CDR3 in DNA: TGTGCCAGCAGTTACCGACAGGGGGCTTTGAATGAGCAGTTCTTC.

This clonotype has a count of ten or more. This rearrangement joins TRBV11-3 to TRBJ2-5, with D maybe TRBD2 (5 bases). V gave up 2 bases and J gave up 5 bases, with 12 bases separating them. Germline CDR1 reads SGHNT; CDR2 reads YENEEA. This CDR3 contains 14 residues. The CDR3 nucleotides read TGTGCCAGCAGCTTACGTGGGAGAACGGAGACCCAGTACTTC. Its translation: CASSLRGRTETQYF. Full variable domain (rest looked up from reference TRBV11-3 and TRBJ2-5): EAGVVQSPRYKIIEKKQPVAFWCNPISGHNTLYWYLQNLGQGPELLIRYENEEAVDDSQLPKDRFSAERLKGVDSTLKIQPAELGDSAVYLCASSLRGRTETQYFGPGTRLLVL.

V and J are TRBV15 and TRBJ2-7, with TRBD2 matching over 7 bases. Germline V gene lookup returns CDR1 LNHNV and CDR2 YYDKDF (reference sequence). J gave up 2 bases and V 1 base, and 5 bases lay outside the gene matches. The length of the CDR3 is 15 residues. As DNA, the CDR3 is TGTGCCACCAGCAGAGGGGGAGGGAGCCCCTACGAGCAGTACTTC. Its protein product is CATSRGGGSPYEQYF.

The rearrangement uses TRBV13 and TRBJ2-7; possible D gene TRBD2, 6 bases. Germline V gene lookup returns CDR1 PRHDT and CDR2 FYEKMQ (reference sequence). The CDR3 is 14 amino acids. V was cut by 1 base and J by 4 bases, with 11 bases left in between. This CDR3 reads CASSLVADGYEQYF. The DNA for the CDR3 is TGTGCCAGCAGCTTAGTAGCGGACGGATACGAGCAGTACTTC.

The table lists this clonotype with many counts. The chain recombines TRBV15 with TRBJ1-1; D uncertain. Germline CDR1 LNHNV, CDR2 YYDKDF (reference sequence). The CDR3 has 14 amino acids. The ends were cut back, 0 bases at V and 1 base at J, with 6 bases in the middle. CDR3: CATSRDGQNTEAFF. The CDR3, as DNA: TGTGCCACCAGCAGAGATGGCCAGAACACTGAAGCTTTCTTT.

This clonotype has at least ten counts. This sequence joins TRBV20-1 and TRBJ2-5; D is perhaps TRBD1 (5 bases). V was trimmed by 3 bases and J by 5 bases, leaving 22 bases between them. CDR3 size: 16 residues. Germline-derived CDR1 and CDR2 are DFQATT and SNEGSKA (reference sequence). The CDR3 DNA follows: TGCAGTGCTAGTGGGGCTCGGGTCGAGGTATCGGAGACCCAGTACTTC. This encodes CSASGARVEVSETQYF.

This clonotype was counted only a few times. J is TRBJ2-2 and V is TRBV27; D gene ambiguous. This CDR3 is 15 amino acids long. CDR1 and CDR2 from the germline V gene are MNHEY and SMNVEV (reference sequence). Trimming stripped 1 base from V and 3 bases from J, with 9 bases between. The CDR3 DNA reads as TGTGCCAGCAGTTTATTTCCTGGCCACACCGGGGAGCTGTTTTTT. Amino acids: CASSLFPGHTGELFF.

This clonotype was observed a few times. This chain links TRBV24-1 with TRBJ2-4, with 7 bases identical to TRBD2. After removal of 1 base from V and 7 bases from J, the junction contained 3 bases not matched to a gene. In germline, CDR1 is KGHDR, CDR2 SFDVKD. The CDR3 loop spans 14 amino acids. The CDR3 here is CATSDLAGPNIQYF. The CDR3 DNA follows: TGTGCCACCAGTGATTTAGCGGGACCCAACATTCAGTACTTC.

The table lists this clonotype with many counts. The V and J genes are TRBV20-1 and TRBJ2-3, with D possibly TRBD2 on 6 matching bases. Germline V gene sequence: CDR1 DFQATT, CDR2 SNEGSKA (reference sequence). V gave up 3 bases and J gave up 3 bases, with 16 bases separating them. This CDR3 comprises 15 residues. CDR3 amino acids: CSASQARLVTDTQYF. CDR3 nucleotide sequence: TGCAGTGCTAGTCAGGCGAGACTAGTAACAGATACGCAGTATTTT.

V usage is TRBV18 and J usage is TRBJ2-5; D remains unclear. CDR1 is KGHSH, CDR2 LQKENI, per germline. The V gene lost 2 bases and the J gene lost 5 bases, with 12 bases spanning the gap. The CDR3 sequence is 14 residues long. CDR3 in DNA: TGTGCCAGCTCACCAAGGGTCATAACGGAGACCCAGTACTTC. Its translation is CASSPRVITETQYF.

This clonotype was observed many times. The chain employs TRBV10-3 and TRBJ2-5, with 11 positions matching TRBD2. This CDR3 comprises 15 residues. With 2 bases clipped from V and 7 bases from J, the junction kept 6 bases outside the gene matches. The germline gives CDR1 ENHRY, CDR2 SYGVKD. CDR3 DNA sequence: TGTGCCATCAGTGAGACTAGCGGGAGAAGGGTGACCCAGTACTTC. Protein sequence: CAISETSGRRVTQYF.

Only a few counts were recorded for this clonotype. A read error is the likely source, as a far larger clone sits one nucleotide away. This chain links TRBV5-1 with TRBJ2-4, with D tentatively TRBD2 (5 bases). Trimming pared 6 bases from V and 13 bases from J, leaving 23 bases between. This CDR3 has 14 amino acids. Germline V gene lookup returns CDR1 SGHRS and CDR2 YFSETQ. Here the CDR3 reads CASMDSSSYNEQYF. The DNA of the CDR3 is TGCGCCAGCATGGACTCGAGCTCCTACAATGAGCAGTACTTC.

There are a few counts of this clonotype. The chain has TRBV20-1 and TRBJ2-7, with D unclear. CDR1 DFQATT and CDR2 SNEGSKA come from the germline V gene (reference sequence). The CDR3 is made up of 16 amino acids. The germline V and J ends were trimmed by 3 bases and 2 bases, with 20 bases remaining between them. The CDR3 coding sequence is TGCAGTGCTAGTAAGGTGGGCCCGATTCAAGCCTACGAGCAGTACTTC. Residues: CSASKVGPIQAYEQYF.

This clonotype was seen many times. The V and J genes are TRBV15 and TRBJ1-6; weak D call: TRBD1 (5 bases). The V and J ends lost 3 bases and 9 bases respectively, with 15 bases between them. From germline, CDR1 is LNHNV and CDR2 YYDKDF (reference sequence). This CDR3 region has 15 residues. The CDR3 spells CATSRDAGGGSPLHF. CDR3 sequence (DNA): TGTGCCACCAGCAGGGACGCGGGCGGGGGTTCACCCCTCCACTTT.

This clonotype came up a few times. The J gene is TRBJ1-1, the V gene TRBV4-2, with TRBD1 matching 8 bases. This CDR3 is 18 amino acids long. The germline V gene encodes CDR1 LGHNA and CDR2 YNFKEQ. J lost 1 base, V lost 5 bases, and 15 bases had no gene match. In DNA, the CDR3 is TGTGCCAGCAGCTCTCGTAGAACAGGGGGGCGAGAGAACACTGAAGCTTTCTTT. Its translation: CASSSRRTGGRENTEAFF.

This clonotype showed up just a few times. This rearrangement joins TRBV5-1 to TRBJ1-1, with D unresolved. V gave up 0 bases and J gave up 0 bases, with 9 bases separating them. The CDR3 length is 15 residues. CDR1 is SGHRS and CDR2 is YFSETQ in the germline V gene. The DNA of the CDR3 is TGCGCCAGCAGCTTGGGTTCTGGTTTGAACACTGAAGCTTTCTTT. It specifies CASSLGSGLNTEAFF.